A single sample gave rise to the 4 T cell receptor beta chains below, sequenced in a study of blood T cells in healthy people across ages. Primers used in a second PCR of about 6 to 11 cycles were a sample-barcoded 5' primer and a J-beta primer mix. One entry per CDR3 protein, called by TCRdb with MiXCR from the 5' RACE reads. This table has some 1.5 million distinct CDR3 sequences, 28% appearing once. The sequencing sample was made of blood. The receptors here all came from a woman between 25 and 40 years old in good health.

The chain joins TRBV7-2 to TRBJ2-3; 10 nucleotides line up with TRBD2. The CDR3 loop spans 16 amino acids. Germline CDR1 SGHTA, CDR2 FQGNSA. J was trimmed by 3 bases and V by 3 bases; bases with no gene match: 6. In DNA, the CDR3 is TGTGCCAGCAGCTTCACTAGCGGGATTTCGACAGATACGCAGTATTTT. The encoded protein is CASSFTSGISTDTQYF.

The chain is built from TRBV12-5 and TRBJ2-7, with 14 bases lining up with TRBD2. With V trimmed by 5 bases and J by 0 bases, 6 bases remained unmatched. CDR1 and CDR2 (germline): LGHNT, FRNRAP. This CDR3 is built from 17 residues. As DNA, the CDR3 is TGTGCTAGTGGTCCAGGGACTAGCGGGAGTTACTCCTACGAGCAGTACTTC. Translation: CASGPGTSGSYSYEQYF.

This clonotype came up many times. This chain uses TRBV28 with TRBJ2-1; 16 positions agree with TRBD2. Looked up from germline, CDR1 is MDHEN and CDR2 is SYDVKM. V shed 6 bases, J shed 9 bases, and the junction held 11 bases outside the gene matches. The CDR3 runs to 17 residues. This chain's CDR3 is CASSLEGTSGGVAEQFF. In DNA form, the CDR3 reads TGTGCCAGCAGCCTGGAGGGGACTAGCGGGGGGGTAGCTGAGCAGTTCTTC.

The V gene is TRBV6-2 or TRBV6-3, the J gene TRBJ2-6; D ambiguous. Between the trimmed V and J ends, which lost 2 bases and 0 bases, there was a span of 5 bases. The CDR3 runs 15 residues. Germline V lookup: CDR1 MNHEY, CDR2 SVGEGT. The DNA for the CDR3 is TGTGCCAGCAGTTACGACGACTCTGGGGCCAACGTCCTGACTTTC. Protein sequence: CASSYDDSGANVLTF.